One sample yielded the 3 T cell receptor beta chains listed below, sequenced in a study of blood T cell repertoires in COVID-19. Measured with immunoSEQ multiplex PCR; TCRdb has only the in-frame clones, and not every one. The data hold approximately 29,000 clones, with 85% to 90% observed a single time. Sequenced sample: peripheral blood. Receptors were obtained from a man between 65 and 85 years old with active COVID-19.

This chain links TRBV30 with TRBJ1-4, with 10 bases identical to TRBD1. Losses at the gene ends were 7 bases for V and 6 bases for J; bases not matched to a gene: 8. The CDR3 contains 14 residues. CDR1 is GTSNPN and CDR2 is SVGIG in the germline V gene (reference sequence). The CDR3 sequence is CAFTDRGRDEKLFF. In DNA, the CDR3 is TGTGCCTTCACCGACAGGGGGCGCGATGAAAAACTGTTTTTT.

In its sample, this clone was seen once. This chain links TRBV9 with TRBJ2-1; D is uncertain. Germline V gene sequence: CDR1 SGDLS, CDR2 YYNGEE. Trimming cost V 0 bases and J 2 bases, with 9 bases left between them. The CDR3 consists of 15 residues. CDR3 protein: CASSVAPGPYNEQFF. DNA for the CDR3: TGTGCCAGCAGCGTAGCCCCTGGGCCCTACAATGAGCAGTTCTTC.

The V gene is TRBV7-9, the J gene TRBJ1-1, with 8 bases that match TRBD1. V gave up 1 base and J gave up 9 bases; unmatched junction bases: 16. The CDR3 is 17 amino acids. CDR1 is SEHNR and CDR2 is FQNEAQ in the germline V gene (reference sequence). The CDR3, as DNA: TGTGCCAGCAGCTTAGGACGAGGACAGGGAGGTTATGATAAAGCTTTCTTT. Its translation is CASSLGRGQGGYDKAFF.